This TCR beta chain was identified in a study of long-term antiretroviral therapy in people with HIV. General study results and limits: Dominating the repertoire at all time points were the clones that expanded before ART. Transplant donor controls retained higher diversity, though diversity increased after ART.

Remarks on this clone: What it recognizes is unknown.

Runs used v3.0 of the immunoSEQ assay and were done at survey level. Sequenced by immunoSEQ multiplex PCR; TCRdb stores in-frame clones only, minus some. Counted here are more than 25,000 clones, roughly 90% occurring once; the ten biggest clones make up approximately 0.93%. This CDR3 contains 14 residues. Losses at the gene ends were 6 bases for V and 3 bases for J; bases not matched to a gene: 5. Germline values: CDR1 SGHTS, CDR2 YDEGEE. This TCR was sampled from a man aged 50 or older with HIV. The sequenced sample was unsorted PBMCs, obtained 2 years after starting antiretroviral therapy. V and J are TRBV5-8 and TRBJ1-4, with 7 bases that match TRBD1. This CDR3 reads CASMDRRPNEKLFF. CDR3 nucleotides: TGTGCCAGCATGGACAGGCGTCCTAATGAAAAACTGTTTTTT. The full variable domain, completed using reference TRBV5-8 and TRBJ1-4, is EAGVTQSPTHLIKTRGQQATLRCSPISGHTSVYWYQQALGLGLQFLLWYDEGEERNRGNFPPRFSGRQFPNYSSELNVNALELEDSALYLCASMDRRPNEKLFFGSGTQLSVL.